A selection of T cell receptor beta chains follows, all from one sample in a study of T cell responses to AZD1222 COVID-19 vaccine. Clones were sequenced by immunoSEQ multiplex PCR, and TCRdb holds only the in-frame ones, with some missing. The sample carries 150,000 or so clones, more than 70% recorded once. Sequencing was performed on peripheral blood, taken on day 0 of AZD1222 vaccination. The receptors derive from an adult in good health. Both conserved end residues are part of each CDR3. The D gene is left open where the match is weak. A row's size may be missing; if present it is once, few, many or a size class.

j_call v_call d_call clone_size cdr3_nt cdr3_aa
TRBJ1-2 TRBV20-1 - few TGCAGTGCCGAGACCGATTACACCTTC CSAETDYTF
TRBJ1-3 TRBV7-9 TRBD1 - TGTGCCAGCAGCTTAGAACAGGGGGCGCCTGGAAACACCATATATTTT CASSLEQGAPGNTIYF
TRBJ1-1 TRBV10-3 TRBD1 - TGTGCCATCAGTGATACAGGGGTCGGAGGCACTGAAGCTTTCTTT CAISDTGVGGTEAFF
TRBJ2-1 TRBV12-3/TRBV12-4 - - TGTGCCAGCAGTTTCTCACATGAGCAGTTCTTC CASSFSHEQFF
TRBJ1-2 TRBV9 - - TGTGCCAGCAGCGCACGTCTCGAGGCCCTCCCCATGGGATATGGCTACACCTTC CASSARLEALPMGYGYTF
TRBJ1-2 TRBV5-8 - - TGTGCCAGCAGCCAGGGACCGAACTATGGCTACACCTTC CASSQGPNYGYTF
TRBJ2-1 TRBV19 TRBD2 once TGTGCCAGTAGTACCCCGACTAGCGGGGGGTACAATGAGCAGTTCTTC CASSTPTSGGYNEQFF
TRBJ2-2 TRBV2 - - TGTGCCAGCAGTGATCCGGGTGGCACCGGGGAGCTGTTTTTT CASSDPGGTGELFF
TRBJ2-2 TRBV11-3 - - TGTGCCAGCAGCTTGACCAGGGCGGCCGGGGAGCTGTTTTTT CASSLTRAAGELFF
TRBJ1-6 TRBV7-2 TRBD1 - TGTGCCAGCAGCCCCAGACAGGGAAATTCACCCCTCCACTTT CASSPRQGNSPLHF
TRBJ2-1 TRBV7-8 TRBD2 - TGTGCCAGCAGCTTAGCGCGTCTAGCGGGGGTTAGCTCCTACAATGAGCAGTTCTTC CASSLARLAGVSSYNEQFF
TRBJ1-1 TRBV30 - - TGTGCCTGGCATGATCCGGGACACACGAAAAAAGCTTTCTTT CAWHDPGHTKKAFF
TRBJ1-2 TRBV18 TRBD1 - TGTGCCAGCTCACCTAAAACTCCGGGACAGGGGGACTATGGCTACACCTTC CASSPKTPGQGDYGYTF
TRBJ2-4 TRBV3-1/TRBV3-2 TRBD2 - TGTGCCAGCAGCCGAGGACTAGCGGGGGGGCTCGAGAGGAACATTCAGTACTTC CASSRGLAGGLERNIQYF
TRBJ1-5 TRBV5-1 - - TGCGCCAGCAGCAAGGACGGGAATCAGCCCCAGCATTTT CASSKDGNQPQHF
TRBJ1-2 TRBV6-2/TRBV6-3 - - TGTGCCAGCAGTTACAACCTCTATGGCTACACCTTC CASSYNLYGYTF
TRBJ1-6 TRBV6-2/TRBV6-3 - - TGTGCCAGCAGTTACGGGACACTTAATTCACCCCTCCACTTT CASSYGTLNSPLHF
TRBJ2-2 TRBV6-6 - once TGTGCCAGCAGTTACCCGCGGGCCACCGGGGAGCTGTTTTTT CASSYPRATGELFF
TRBJ2-7 TRBV7-2 - - TGTGCCAGCAGCTCCCGAATAGTCTACGAGCAGTACTTC CASSSRIVYEQYF
TRBJ1-2 TRBV7-2 - - TGTGCCAGCAGCTTATACGCCTCGGGCTATGGCTACACCTTC CASSLYASGYGYTF
TRBJ1-4 TRBV7-2 - - TGTGCCAGCAGCCGGACGGATAATGAAAAACTGTTTTTT CASSRTDNEKLFF
TRBJ2-3 TRBV7-9 TRBD1 once TGTGCCAGCAGCCCAAGGGCCACCGGGACAGGGTTTCCAGATACGCAGTATTTT CASSPRATGTGFPDTQYF
TRBJ1-2 TRBV27 - - TGTGCCAGCAGTTTAACGGGGGATCTTTGGGGCTACACCTTC CASSLTGDLWGYTF
TRBJ2-7 TRBV7-2 - once TGTGCCAGCAGCTCCACCTCCTACGAGCAGTACTTC CASSSTSYEQYF
TRBJ1-5 TRBV7-9 TRBD1 - TGTGCCAGCAGCACGGACAGGGCCAGCAATCAGCCCCAGCATTTT CASSTDRASNQPQHF
TRBJ1-2 TRBV5-1 - - TGCGCCAGCAGATCCTCATATGAGTATGGCTACACCTTC CASRSSYEYGYTF
TRBJ1-2 TRBV5-5 - - TGTGCCAGCAGCCCACAGGGCCCTAACTATGGCTACACCTTC CASSPQGPNYGYTF